This T cell receptor (beta chain) derives from a study of CD8 T cells in Susac syndrome. The multiple sclerosis controls were treatment-naive patients with relapsing-remitting disease that was stable or active. TEMRA cells underwent FACS enrichment and CD8+ and CD4+ T cells underwent negative isolation. When the RNA was reverse transcribed, random hexamers were used with an input of roughly 0.45 to 1 ug. Across 54 Vbeta and 13 Jbeta, TCR beta CDR3 was amplified with immunoSEQ multiplex PCR. TCRdb redid the calling of the immunoSEQ multiplex PCR reads with MiXCR, one entry per CDR3 protein. The repertoire holds 150,000 to 200,000 distinct CDR3 sequences, with roughly 95% as singletons. The CDR3 extends over 15 amino acids. The V and J ends lost 6 bases and 2 bases respectively, with 16 bases between them.

Sequenced material: CD8+ T cells from PBMCs. This TCR was recovered from a human donor with multiple sclerosis. V and J are TRBV12-3 or TRBV12-4 and TRBJ2-5; D might be TRBD1 or TRBD2, each matching 5 bases. CDR3 residues: CASSGSRDPQETQYF. The CDR3 DNA reads as TGTGCCAGCAGCGGATCCCGGGACCCTCAAGAGACCCAGTACTTC.